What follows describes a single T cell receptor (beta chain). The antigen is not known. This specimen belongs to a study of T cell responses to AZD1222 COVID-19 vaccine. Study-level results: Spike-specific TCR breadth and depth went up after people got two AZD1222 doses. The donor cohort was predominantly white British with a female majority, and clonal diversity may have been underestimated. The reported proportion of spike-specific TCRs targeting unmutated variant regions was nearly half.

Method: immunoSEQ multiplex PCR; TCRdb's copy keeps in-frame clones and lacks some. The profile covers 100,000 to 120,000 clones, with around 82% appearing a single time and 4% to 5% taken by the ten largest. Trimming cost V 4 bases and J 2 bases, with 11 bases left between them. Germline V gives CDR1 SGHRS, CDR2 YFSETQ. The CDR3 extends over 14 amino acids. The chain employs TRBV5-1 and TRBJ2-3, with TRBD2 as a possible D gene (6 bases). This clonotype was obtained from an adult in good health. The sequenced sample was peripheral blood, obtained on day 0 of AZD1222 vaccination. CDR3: CASSVQRVTDTQYF. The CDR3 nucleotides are TGCGCCAGCAGCGTACAGCGGGTCACAGATACGCAGTATTTT.